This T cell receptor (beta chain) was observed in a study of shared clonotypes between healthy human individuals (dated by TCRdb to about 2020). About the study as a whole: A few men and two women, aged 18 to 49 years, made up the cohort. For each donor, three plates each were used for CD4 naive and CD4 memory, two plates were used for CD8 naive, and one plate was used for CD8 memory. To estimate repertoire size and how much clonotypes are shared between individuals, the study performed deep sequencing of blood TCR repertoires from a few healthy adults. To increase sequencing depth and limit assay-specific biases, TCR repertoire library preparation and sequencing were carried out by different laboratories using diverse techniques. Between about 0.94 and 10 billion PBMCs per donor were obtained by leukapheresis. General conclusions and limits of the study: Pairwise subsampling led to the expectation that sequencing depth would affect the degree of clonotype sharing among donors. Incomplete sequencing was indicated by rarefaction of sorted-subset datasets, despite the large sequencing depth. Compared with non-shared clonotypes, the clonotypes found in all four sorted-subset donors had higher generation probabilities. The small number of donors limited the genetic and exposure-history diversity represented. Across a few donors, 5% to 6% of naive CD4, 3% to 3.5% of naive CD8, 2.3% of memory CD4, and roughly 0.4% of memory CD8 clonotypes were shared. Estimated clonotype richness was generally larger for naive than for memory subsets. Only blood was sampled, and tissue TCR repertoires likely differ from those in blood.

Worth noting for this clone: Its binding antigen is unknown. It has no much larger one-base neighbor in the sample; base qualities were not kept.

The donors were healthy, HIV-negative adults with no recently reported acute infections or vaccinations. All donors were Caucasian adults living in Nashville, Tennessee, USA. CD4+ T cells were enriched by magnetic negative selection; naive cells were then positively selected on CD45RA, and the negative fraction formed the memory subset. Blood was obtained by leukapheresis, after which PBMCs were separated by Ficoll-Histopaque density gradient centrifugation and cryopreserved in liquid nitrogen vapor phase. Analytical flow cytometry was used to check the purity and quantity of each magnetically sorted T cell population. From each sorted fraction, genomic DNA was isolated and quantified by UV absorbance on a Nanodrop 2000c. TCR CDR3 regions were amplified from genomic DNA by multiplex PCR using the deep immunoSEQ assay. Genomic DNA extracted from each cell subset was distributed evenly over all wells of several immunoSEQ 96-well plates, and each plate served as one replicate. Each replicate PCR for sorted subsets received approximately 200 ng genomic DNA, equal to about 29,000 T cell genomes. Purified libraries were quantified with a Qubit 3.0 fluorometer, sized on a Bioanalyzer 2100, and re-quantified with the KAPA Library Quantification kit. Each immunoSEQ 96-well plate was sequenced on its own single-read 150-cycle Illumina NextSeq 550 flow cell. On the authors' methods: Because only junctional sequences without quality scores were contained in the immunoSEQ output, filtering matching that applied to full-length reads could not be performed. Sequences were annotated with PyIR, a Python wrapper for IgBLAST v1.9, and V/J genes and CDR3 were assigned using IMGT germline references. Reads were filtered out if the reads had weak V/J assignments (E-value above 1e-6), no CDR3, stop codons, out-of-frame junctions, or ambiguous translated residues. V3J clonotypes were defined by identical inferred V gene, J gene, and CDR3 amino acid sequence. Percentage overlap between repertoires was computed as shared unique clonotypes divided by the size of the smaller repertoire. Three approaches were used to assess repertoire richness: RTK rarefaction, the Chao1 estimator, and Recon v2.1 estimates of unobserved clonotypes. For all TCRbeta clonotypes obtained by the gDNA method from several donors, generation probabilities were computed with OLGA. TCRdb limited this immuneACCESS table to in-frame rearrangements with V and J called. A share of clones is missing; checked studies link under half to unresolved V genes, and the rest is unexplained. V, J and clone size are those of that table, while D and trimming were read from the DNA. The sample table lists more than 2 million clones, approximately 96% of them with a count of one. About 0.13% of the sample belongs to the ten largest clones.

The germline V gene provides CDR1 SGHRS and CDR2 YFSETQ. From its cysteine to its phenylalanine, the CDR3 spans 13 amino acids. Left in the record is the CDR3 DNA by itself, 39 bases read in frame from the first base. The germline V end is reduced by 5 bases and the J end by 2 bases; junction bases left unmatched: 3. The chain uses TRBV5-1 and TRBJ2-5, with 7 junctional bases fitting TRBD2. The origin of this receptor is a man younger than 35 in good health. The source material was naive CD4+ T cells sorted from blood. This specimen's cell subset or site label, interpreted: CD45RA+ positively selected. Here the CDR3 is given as CASRASGQETQYF. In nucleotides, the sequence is TGCGCCAGCAGAGCTAGCGGTCAAGAGACCCAGTACTTC.